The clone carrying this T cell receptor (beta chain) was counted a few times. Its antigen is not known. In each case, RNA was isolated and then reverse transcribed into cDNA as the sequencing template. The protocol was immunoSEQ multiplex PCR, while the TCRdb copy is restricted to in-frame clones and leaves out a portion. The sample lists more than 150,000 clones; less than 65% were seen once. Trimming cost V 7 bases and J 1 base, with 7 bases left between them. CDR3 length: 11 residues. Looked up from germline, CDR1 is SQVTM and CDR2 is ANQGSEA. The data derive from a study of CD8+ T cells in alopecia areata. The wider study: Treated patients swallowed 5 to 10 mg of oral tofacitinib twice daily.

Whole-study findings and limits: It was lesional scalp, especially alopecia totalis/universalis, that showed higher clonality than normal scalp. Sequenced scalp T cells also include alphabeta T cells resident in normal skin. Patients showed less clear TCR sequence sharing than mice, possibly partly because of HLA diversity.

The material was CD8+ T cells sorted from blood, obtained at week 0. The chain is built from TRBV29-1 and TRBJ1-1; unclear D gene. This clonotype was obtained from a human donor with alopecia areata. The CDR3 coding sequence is TGCAGCGGTACAGAGAACACTGAAGCTTTCTTT. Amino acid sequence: CSGTENTEAFF.